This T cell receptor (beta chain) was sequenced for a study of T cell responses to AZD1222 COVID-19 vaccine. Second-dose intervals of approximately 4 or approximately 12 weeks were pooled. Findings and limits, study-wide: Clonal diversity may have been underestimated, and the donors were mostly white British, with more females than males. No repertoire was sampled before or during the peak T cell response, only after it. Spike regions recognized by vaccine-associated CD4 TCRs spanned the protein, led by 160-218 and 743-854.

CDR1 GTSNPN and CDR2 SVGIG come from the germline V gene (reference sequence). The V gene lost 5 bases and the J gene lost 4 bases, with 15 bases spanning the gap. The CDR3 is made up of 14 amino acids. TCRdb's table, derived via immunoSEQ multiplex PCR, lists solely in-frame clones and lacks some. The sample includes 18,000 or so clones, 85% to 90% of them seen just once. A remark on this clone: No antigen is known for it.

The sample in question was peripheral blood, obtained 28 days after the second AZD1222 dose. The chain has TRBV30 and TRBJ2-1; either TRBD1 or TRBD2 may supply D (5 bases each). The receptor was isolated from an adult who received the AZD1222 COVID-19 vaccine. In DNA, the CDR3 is TGTGCCTGGGGGGGTAGCGCGATATACAATGAGCAGTTCTTC. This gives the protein CAWGGSAIYNEQFF.